This TCR beta chain was sequenced in a study of blood T cell repertoires in COVID-19. About the research overall: Samples taken during acute and convalescent COVID-19 were collected in the United States, Italy and Spain. T cells, B-cell-depleted T cells, or PBMCs supplied cDNA or gDNA.

The length of the CDR3 is 14 residues. V was shortened by 5 bases and J by 0 bases, with 10 bases between the two germline ends. Germline V gene data show CDR1 as LNHDA and CDR2 as SQIVND (reference sequence). In the authors' methods: Reference gene primer amplification in the assay estimated nucleated cell counts. Libraries were prepared by immunoSEQ multiplex PCR; TCRdb keeps only in-frame clonotypes and omits some of them. The V and J calls and clone size were taken over from that table, and D and trimming were inferred from the DNA. The top ten hold 5.5% to 7.5% of the sample, which has under 250,000 clones, roughly 80% seen once. A single count supports this clone.

This clonotype was sampled from a woman aged 60-75 years with active or convalescent COVID-19. Material: peripheral blood. This chain links TRBV19 with TRBJ1-2, with no clear D. This CDR3 is CASSFTAANYGYTF. Written as DNA, the CDR3 is TGTGCCAGTAGTTTTACTGCTGCTAACTATGGCTACACCTTC.